Below, one TCR beta chain is given with its context. Its antigen is not known. The junction shows a germline mismatch at one end, possibly a read error. The entry originates in a study of T cell responses to AZD1222 COVID-19 vaccine. Study details: Investigators merged groups given second doses at roughly 4 or roughly 12 weeks.

Study-level results: At study baseline, merely several AZD1222 recipients were seropositive. Spike as a whole was targeted by vaccine-associated CD4 TCRs, dominant at 160-218 and 743-854.

Germline lookup yields CDR1 SGHKS and CDR2 YYEKEE (reference sequence). The CDR3 covers 15 residues. The protocol was immunoSEQ multiplex PCR, while the TCRdb copy is restricted to in-frame clones and leaves out a portion. The sample holds about 120,000 clones, under 90% seen once. The rearrangement links TRBV5-5 to TRBJ1-5, with D unclear. Sequenced material: peripheral blood, taken on day 0 of AZD1222 vaccination. This sequence was found in an adult in good health. The CDR3 nucleotides are TGTGCCAGCCGCTTAGGTGGGGATTTCAATCAGCCCCAGCATTTT. As protein: CASRLGGDFNQPQHF.